This TCR beta chain appears in the sequencing data of a study of regulatory T cells in long-lasting Graves disease. Germline V lookup: CDR1 SNHLY, CDR2 FYNNEI. V trimming: 2 bases; J trimming: 5 bases; junction bases outside the gene matches: 6. The CDR3 length is 16 residues. This clonotype was observed once. Its antigen is unidentified. Study observations and caveats: Persistent Graves' disease cases displayed lower TCR diversity than newly diagnosed ones. Among persistent patients, a larger number of public clonotypes were shared (about 3,000) than among newly diagnosed patients (about 970).

CDR3 regions were amplified by Arm-PCR using iRepertoire HTBI primers to build TCR beta libraries. TCRdb passed the multiplex PCR reads through MiXCR, listing each CDR3 protein once. The repertoire holds roughly 360,000 distinct CDR3 sequences, with 20% to 25% as singletons. Time point of the sample: persistent/refractory GD, antithyroid drugs over 5 years with positive TRAb. PBMCs were the source of the RNA used for TCR sequencing. The chain has TRBV2 and TRBJ2-5; 12 bases are shared with TRBD2. The origin of this receptor is a woman between 35 and 50 years old with Graves disease. The starting material was peripheral blood mononuclear cells (PBMCs), obtained when the disease was refractory, from a patient treated with antithyroid drugs. CDR3 nucleotides: TGTGCCAGCAGTGAACTAGCGGGAGGGCCTGGCGAGACCCAGTACTTC. Protein product: CASSELAGGPGETQYF.